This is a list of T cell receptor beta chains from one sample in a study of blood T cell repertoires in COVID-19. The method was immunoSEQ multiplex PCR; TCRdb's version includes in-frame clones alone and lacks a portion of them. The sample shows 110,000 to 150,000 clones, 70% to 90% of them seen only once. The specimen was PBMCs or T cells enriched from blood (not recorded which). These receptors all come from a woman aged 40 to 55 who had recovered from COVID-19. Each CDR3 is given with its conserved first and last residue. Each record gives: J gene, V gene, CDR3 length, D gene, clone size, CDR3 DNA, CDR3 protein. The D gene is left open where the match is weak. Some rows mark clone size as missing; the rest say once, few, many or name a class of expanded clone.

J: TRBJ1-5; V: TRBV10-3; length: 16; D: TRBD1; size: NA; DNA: TGTGCCATCAGTGAGGACAGGGGTGGTGGCAATCAGCCCCAGCATTTT; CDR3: CAISEDRGGGNQPQHF
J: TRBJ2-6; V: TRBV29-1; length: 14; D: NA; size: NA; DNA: TGCAGCGTTGATGGCAGCTCTGGGGCCAACGTCCTGACTTTC; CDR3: CSVDGSSGANVLTF
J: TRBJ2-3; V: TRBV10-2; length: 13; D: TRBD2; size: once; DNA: TGCGCCATCGGATGGGGGGGGGACGATACGCAGTATTTT; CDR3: CAIGWGGDDTQYF
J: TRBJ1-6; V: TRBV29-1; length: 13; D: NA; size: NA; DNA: TGCAGCGCTCTCCCTCACGAGAATTCACCCCTCCACTTT; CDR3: CSALPHENSPLHF
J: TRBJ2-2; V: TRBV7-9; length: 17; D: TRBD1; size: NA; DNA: TGTGCCAGCAGCTTGACCAGGGACAGGGGAAGGGCCGGGGAGCTGTTTTTT; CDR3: CASSLTRDRGRAGELFF
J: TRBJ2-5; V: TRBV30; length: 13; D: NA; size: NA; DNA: TGTGCCTGGCCCCAGATGGCCCAAGAGACCCAGTACTTC; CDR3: CAWPQMAQETQYF
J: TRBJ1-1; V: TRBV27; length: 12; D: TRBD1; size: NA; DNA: TGTGCCAGCAGTTTGGGGGACAGGGAAGCTTTCTTT; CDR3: CASSLGDREAFF
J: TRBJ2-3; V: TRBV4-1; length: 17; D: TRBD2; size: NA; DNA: TGCGCCAGCAGCCAGGGACGACTAGCAGCTAGCACAGATACGCAGTATTTT; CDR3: CASSQGRLAASTDTQYF
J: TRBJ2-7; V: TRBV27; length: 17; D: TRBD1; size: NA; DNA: TGTGCCAGCAGTTCCAGAATAGGGACAGGAGTAGCCTACGAGCAGTACTTC; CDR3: CASSSRIGTGVAYEQYF
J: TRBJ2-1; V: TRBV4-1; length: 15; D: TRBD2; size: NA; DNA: TGCGCCAGCAGCCCCTTAGCGGGAGGTGGGAATGAGCAGTTCTTC; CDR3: CASSPLAGGGNEQFF
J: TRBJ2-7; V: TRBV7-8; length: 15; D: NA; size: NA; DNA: TGTGCCAGCAGCTTAGCGGGGGGGCTAAGTTACGAGCAGTACTTC; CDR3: CASSLAGGLSYEQYF
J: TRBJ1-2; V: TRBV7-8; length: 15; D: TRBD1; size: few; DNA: TGTGCCAGCAGCTCTAGGGACAGCACTAACTATGGCTACACCTTC; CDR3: CASSSRDSTNYGYTF
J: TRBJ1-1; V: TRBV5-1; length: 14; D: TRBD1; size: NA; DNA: TGCGCCAGCAGCTTACAGGGGGCGCGCACTGAAGCTTTCTTT; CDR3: CASSLQGARTEAFF
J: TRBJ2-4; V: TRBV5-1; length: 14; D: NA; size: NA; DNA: TGCGCCAGCAGCTTGGTCGCGGGAAAAAACATTCAGTACTTC; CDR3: CASSLVAGKNIQYF
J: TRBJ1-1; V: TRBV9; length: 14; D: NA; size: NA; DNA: TGTGCCAGCAGCGTAGGACAGGACAACACTGAAGCTTTCTTT; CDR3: CASSVGQDNTEAFF
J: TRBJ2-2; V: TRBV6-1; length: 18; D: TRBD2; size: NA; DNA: TGTGCCAGCAGTGGGACTAGCGGGGGATTAACGAACACCGGGGAGCTGTTTTTT; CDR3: CASSGTSGGLTNTGELFF
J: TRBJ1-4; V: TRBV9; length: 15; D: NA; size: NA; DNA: TGTGCCAGCAGCGTAGAATCAGGGGTGGGTGAAAAACTGTTTTTT; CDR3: CASSVESGVGEKLFF
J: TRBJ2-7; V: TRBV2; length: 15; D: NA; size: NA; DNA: TGTGCCAGCAGTGAAGAGGGTGGCGGGACTCACGAGCAGTACTTC; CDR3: CASSEEGGGTHEQYF
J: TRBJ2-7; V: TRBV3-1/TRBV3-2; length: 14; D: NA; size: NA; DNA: TGTGCCAGCAGCCAAGTAGACAGAGACTACGAGCAGTACTTC; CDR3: CASSQVDRDYEQYF
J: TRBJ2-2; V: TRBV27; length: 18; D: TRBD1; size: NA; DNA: TGTGCCAGCACCCCGACAGGGGTCTCTCCGGGCTTCAGTCGGGAGCTGTTTTTT; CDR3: CASTPTGVSPGFSRELFF
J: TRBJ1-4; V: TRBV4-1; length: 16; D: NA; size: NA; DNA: TGCGCCAGCAGCCAAGATTTGGGGCAGGGTAATGAAAAACTGTTTTTT; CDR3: CASSQDLGQGNEKLFF
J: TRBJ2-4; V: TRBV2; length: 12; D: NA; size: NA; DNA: TGTGCCAGCACCCTAGCCAAAAACATTCAGTACTTC; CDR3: CASTLAKNIQYF
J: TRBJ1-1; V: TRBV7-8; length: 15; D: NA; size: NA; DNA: TGTGCCAGCAGCTTAGGCCCCGGGAGAGGCACTGAAGCTTTCTTT; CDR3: CASSLGPGRGTEAFF
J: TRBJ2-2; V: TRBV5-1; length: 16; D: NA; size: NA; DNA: TGCGCCAGCAGCTCAGAGCGGCGTTTGAACACCGGGGAGCTGTTTTTT; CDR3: CASSSERRLNTGELFF
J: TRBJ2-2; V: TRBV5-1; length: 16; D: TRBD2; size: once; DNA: TGCGCCAGCAGCTTGGAACTAGCGGGAGTCTATGGGGAGCTGTTTTTT; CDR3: CASSLELAGVYGELFF
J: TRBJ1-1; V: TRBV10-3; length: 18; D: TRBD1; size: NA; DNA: TGTGCCATCAGTGAGTATTCGGACAGGGGCTTCCTGAACACTGAAGCTTTCTTT; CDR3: CAISEYSDRGFLNTEAFF
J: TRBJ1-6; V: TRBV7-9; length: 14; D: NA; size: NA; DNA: TGTGCCAGCAGCCCCAGGGCGGATAATTCACCCCTCCACTTT; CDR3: CASSPRADNSPLHF
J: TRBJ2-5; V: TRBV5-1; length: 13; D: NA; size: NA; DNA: TGCGCCAGCAGCTTTAGCTCACAAGAGACCCAGTACTTC; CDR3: CASSFSSQETQYF
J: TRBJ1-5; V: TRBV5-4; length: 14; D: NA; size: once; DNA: TGTGCCAGCAGCTTGCTAGGGGCCAATCAGCCCCAGCATTTT; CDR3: CASSLLGANQPQHF
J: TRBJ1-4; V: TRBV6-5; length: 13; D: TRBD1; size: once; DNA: TGTGCCAGCAATGGACAGGGGGCTGAAAAACTGTTTTTT; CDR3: CASNGQGAEKLFF
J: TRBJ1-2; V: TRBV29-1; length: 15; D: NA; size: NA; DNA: TGCAGCGTTGAAGATCAAGGCAGGGGTATAGATGGCTACACCTTC; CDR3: CSVEDQGRGIDGYTF
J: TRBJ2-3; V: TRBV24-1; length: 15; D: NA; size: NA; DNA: TGTGCCACCAGTGATGACTCGACTCACCCGGATACGCAGTATTTT; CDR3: CATSDDSTHPDTQYF
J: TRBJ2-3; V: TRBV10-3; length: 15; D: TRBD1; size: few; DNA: TGTGCCATCAGAAGACAGGGGGCTAAGGCAGATACGCAGTATTTT; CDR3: CAIRRQGAKADTQYF
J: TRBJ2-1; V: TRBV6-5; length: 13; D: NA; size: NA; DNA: TGTGCCAGCAGTTACGGGACTTTTCATGAGCAGTTCTTC; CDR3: CASSYGTFHEQFF
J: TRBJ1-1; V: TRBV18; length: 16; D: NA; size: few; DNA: TGTGCCAGCTCTCCCAGGGCCGCAAGTGGGAACACTGAAGCTTTCTTT; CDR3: CASSPRAASGNTEAFF
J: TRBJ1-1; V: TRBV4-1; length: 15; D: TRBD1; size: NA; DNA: TGCGCCAGCAGCCAAGGTGCCAGGGGGTATACTGAAGCTTTCTTT; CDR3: CASSQGARGYTEAFF
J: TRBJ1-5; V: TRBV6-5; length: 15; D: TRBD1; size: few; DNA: TGTGCCAGCACAGGACAGGGGGGAAGCAATCAGCCCCAGCATTTT; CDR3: CASTGQGGSNQPQHF
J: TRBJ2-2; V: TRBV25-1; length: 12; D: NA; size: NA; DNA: TGTGCCAGCAGCCAGAACACCGGGGAGCTGTTTTTT; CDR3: CASSQNTGELFF
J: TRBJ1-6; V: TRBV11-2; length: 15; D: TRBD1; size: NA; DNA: TGTGCCAGCAGCTTAGAGACAGGGGAAAATTCACCCCTCCACTTT; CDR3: CASSLETGENSPLHF
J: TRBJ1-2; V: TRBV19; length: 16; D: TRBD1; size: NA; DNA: TGTGCCAGCACCAACGGTCCGGGACAGGGGAACTATGGCTACACCTTC; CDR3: CASTNGPGQGNYGYTF
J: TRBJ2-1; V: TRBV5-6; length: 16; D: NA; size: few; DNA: TGTGCCAGCAGTGATGGCCGAGACCGACGCGGCAATGAGCAGTTCTTC; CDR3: CASSDGRDRRGNEQFF
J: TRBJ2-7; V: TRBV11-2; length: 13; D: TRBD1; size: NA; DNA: TGTGCCAGCAGCTTACTACAGGGGTACGAGCAGTACTTC; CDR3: CASSLLQGYEQYF
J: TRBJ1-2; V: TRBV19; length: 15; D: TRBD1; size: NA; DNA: TGTGCCAGTAGTATGGGGACAGGGGGAGGAGATGGCTACACCTTC; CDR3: CASSMGTGGGDGYTF
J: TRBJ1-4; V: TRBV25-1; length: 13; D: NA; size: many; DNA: TGTGCCAGCAGTGAACAGGGTTTTGAAAAACTGTTTTTT; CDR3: CASSEQGFEKLFF
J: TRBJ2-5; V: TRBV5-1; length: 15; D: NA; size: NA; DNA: TGCGCCAGCAGCTCAGAAGGACAGTCCCAAGAGACCCAGTACTTC; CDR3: CASSSEGQSQETQYF
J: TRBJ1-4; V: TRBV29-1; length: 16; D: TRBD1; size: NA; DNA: TGCAGCGTTGGGACAGGACGGGGTGAATCGAATGAAAAACTGTTTTTT; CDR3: CSVGTGRGESNEKLFF
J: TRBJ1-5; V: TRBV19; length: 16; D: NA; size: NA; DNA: TGTGCCAGTAGTATATGGGGAGAACATAGCAATCAGCCCCAGCATTTT; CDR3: CASSIWGEHSNQPQHF
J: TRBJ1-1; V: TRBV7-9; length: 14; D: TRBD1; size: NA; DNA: TGTGCCAGCAGCTTATCCAGGGGGACAGGTGAAGCTTTCTTT; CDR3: CASSLSRGTGEAFF
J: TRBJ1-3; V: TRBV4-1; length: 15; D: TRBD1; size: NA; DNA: TGCGCCAGCAGCCAAGGGACAGGGTCTGGAAACACCATATATTTT; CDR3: CASSQGTGSGNTIYF
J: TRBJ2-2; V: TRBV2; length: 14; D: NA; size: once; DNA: TGTGCCAGGGGGCCAGGGGAGAACACCGGGGAGCTGTTTTTT; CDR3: CARGPGENTGELFF